A selection of T cell receptor beta chains follows, all from one sample in a study of T-cell memory formation after mild COVID-19. TCRdb reprocessed the 5' RACE reads with MiXCR, giving one entry per CDR3 protein. The sample includes about 210,000 distinct CDR3 sequences, around 30% of them seen just once. Material for sequencing was PBMCs or a T cell subset sorted from them (not recorded which). Receptors were obtained from an adult woman who had mild COVID-19 (a few samples of this study predate the infection). Cell type and time point are not known. Each CDR3 is given with its conserved first and last residue. Fields, in order: D gene, J gene, V gene, clone size, CDR3 protein, CDR3 DNA. A D gene is named only where the DNA matches it firmly. Expanded clones get a size class; other rows say once, few or many, or leave the size out.

d_gene: NA
j_gene: TRBJ1-5
v_gene: TRBV12-3/TRBV12-4
abundance: few
CDR3aa: CASREGSNQPQHF
CDR3nt: TGTGCCAGCAGGGAGGGGAGCAATCAGCCCCAGCATTTT

d_gene: NA
j_gene: TRBJ2-7
v_gene: TRBV4-2
abundance: once
CDR3aa: CASSQESYYEQYF
CDR3nt: TGTGCCAGCAGCCAAGAGTCCTACTACGAGCAGTACTTC

d_gene: NA
j_gene: TRBJ2-3
v_gene: TRBV27
abundance: NA
CDR3aa: CASNLRLQSTDTQYF
CDR3nt: TGTGCCAGCAATCTCCGCTTACAGAGCACAGATACGCAGTATTTT

d_gene: NA
j_gene: TRBJ2-3
v_gene: TRBV11-2
abundance: NA
CDR3aa: CASSLDQGGLDTDTQYF
CDR3nt: TGTGCCAGCAGCTTAGATCAGGGGGGGTTAGACACAGATACGCAGTATTTT

d_gene: TRBD2
j_gene: TRBJ2-7
v_gene: TRBV19
abundance: few
CDR3aa: CASSAGTRPTWEQYF
CDR3nt: TGTGCCAGTAGTGCTGGGACTAGACCAACTTGGGAGCAGTACTTC

d_gene: TRBD1
j_gene: TRBJ2-3
v_gene: TRBV2
abundance: few
CDR3aa: CASSRYGQGTDTQYF
CDR3nt: TGTGCCAGCAGTCGCTATGGACAGGGCACAGATACGCAGTATTTT

d_gene: TRBD2
j_gene: TRBJ2-1
v_gene: TRBV20-1
abundance: few
CDR3aa: CSLRESGRGSYNEQFF
CDR3nt: TGCAGTCTCAGGGAGAGCGGGAGGGGCTCCTACAATGAGCAGTTCTTC

d_gene: NA
j_gene: TRBJ2-1
v_gene: TRBV5-6
abundance: few
CDR3aa: CASSRTRGGNNEQFF
CDR3nt: TGTGCCAGCAGCCGTACGAGAGGGGGGAACAATGAGCAGTTCTTC

d_gene: TRBD1
j_gene: TRBJ2-1
v_gene: TRBV4-1
abundance: NA
CDR3aa: CASSQPLQGPWDNEQFF
CDR3nt: TGCGCCAGCAGCCAACCTCTACAGGGGCCCTGGGACAATGAGCAGTTCTTC

d_gene: NA
j_gene: TRBJ1-1
v_gene: TRBV30
abundance: few
CDR3aa: CAWSVQGTEAFF
CDR3nt: TGTGCCTGGAGTGTACAAGGCACTGAAGCTTTCTTT

d_gene: TRBD2
j_gene: TRBJ2-2
v_gene: TRBV6-1
abundance: few
CDR3aa: CAIETSANTGELFF
CDR3nt: TGTGCCATCGAGACTAGCGCGAACACCGGGGAGCTGTTTTTT

d_gene: NA
j_gene: TRBJ2-7
v_gene: TRBV30
abundance: NA
CDR3aa: CAWAPGLSYEQYF
CDR3nt: TGTGCCTGGGCGCCGGGCCTCTCCTACGAGCAGTACTTC

d_gene: NA
j_gene: TRBJ2-2
v_gene: TRBV7-2
abundance: NA
CDR3aa: CASSLGAMGTGELFF
CDR3nt: TGTGCCAGCAGCTTAGGCGCCATGGGCACCGGGGAGCTGTTTTTT

d_gene: TRBD1
j_gene: TRBJ2-1
v_gene: TRBV7-6
abundance: NA
CDR3aa: CASSFGGTGGNNEQFF
CDR3nt: TGTGCCAGCAGCTTTGGCGGGACAGGGGGTAACAATGAGCAGTTCTTC

d_gene: TRBD1
j_gene: TRBJ2-1
v_gene: TRBV29-1
abundance: NA
CDR3aa: CSVFGTGGPYRNEQFF
CDR3nt: TGCAGCGTCTTCGGGACAGGGGGCCCCTATCGGAATGAGCAGTTCTTC

d_gene: TRBD2
j_gene: TRBJ2-7
v_gene: TRBV7-7
abundance: NA
CDR3aa: CASSLGGLAGPYEQYF
CDR3nt: TGTGCTAGCAGCTTAGGGGGACTAGCGGGTCCCTACGAGCAGTACTTC

d_gene: TRBD2
j_gene: TRBJ2-5
v_gene: TRBV24-1
abundance: NA
CDR3aa: CATSDFSSGQETQYF
CDR3nt: TGTGCCACCAGTGATTTCTCTAGCGGCCAAGAGACCCAGTACTTC

d_gene: NA
j_gene: TRBJ2-5
v_gene: TRBV20-1
abundance: NA
CDR3aa: CSARDHIQETQYF
CDR3nt: TGCAGTGCTAGAGACCATATCCAAGAGACCCAGTACTTC

d_gene: TRBD1
j_gene: TRBJ2-7
v_gene: TRBV29-1
abundance: NA
CDR3aa: CSVEEDRDYEQYF
CDR3nt: TGCAGCGTTGAGGAGGACAGGGACTACGAGCAGTACTTC

d_gene: NA
j_gene: TRBJ2-1
v_gene: TRBV7-3
abundance: NA
CDR3aa: CASSLMRTQYNEQFF
CDR3nt: TGTGCCAGCAGCTTAATGCGGACACAATACAATGAGCAGTTCTTC

d_gene: NA
j_gene: TRBJ1-1
v_gene: TRBV12-3/TRBV12-4
abundance: NA
CDR3aa: CASSGTPPEAFF
CDR3nt: TGTGCCAGCAGTGGGACCCCCCCTGAAGCTTTCTTT

d_gene: NA
j_gene: TRBJ2-3
v_gene: TRBV21-1
abundance: NA
CDR3aa: CASSKEAPRRDTQYF
CDR3nt: TGTGCCAGCAGCAAAGAAGCCCCGCGGAGAGATACGCAGTATTTT

d_gene: NA
j_gene: TRBJ2-2
v_gene: TRBV10-3
abundance: few
CDR3aa: CAISESNTGELFF
CDR3nt: TGTGCCATCAGTGAGTCGAATACCGGGGAGCTGTTTTTT

d_gene: TRBD1
j_gene: TRBJ1-2
v_gene: TRBV5-1
abundance: NA
CDR3aa: CASSPGDRELYGYTF
CDR3nt: TGCGCCAGCAGCCCAGGGGACAGGGAGTTATATGGCTACACCTTC

d_gene: TRBD2
j_gene: TRBJ2-5
v_gene: TRBV7-9
abundance: few
CDR3aa: CASSLAGAGAGETQYF
CDR3nt: TGTGCCAGCAGCTTAGCTGGAGCGGGAGCCGGGGAGACCCAGTACTTC

d_gene: NA
j_gene: TRBJ1-6
v_gene: TRBV20-1
abundance: few
CDR3aa: CSVMPVTVYSPLHF
CDR3nt: TGCAGTGTGATGCCGGTGACAGTATATTCACCCCTCCACTTT

d_gene: TRBD1
j_gene: TRBJ1-2
v_gene: TRBV2
abundance: NA
CDR3aa: CASKTGGNYGYTF
CDR3nt: TGTGCCAGCAAGACAGGGGGAAACTATGGCTACACCTTC

d_gene: TRBD1
j_gene: TRBJ2-3
v_gene: TRBV14
abundance: few
CDR3aa: CASSQPNNRDTGDMGTQYF
CDR3nt: TGTGCCAGCAGCCAACCCAATAACCGGGACACAGGGGATATGGGTACGCAGTATTTT

d_gene: NA
j_gene: TRBJ1-2
v_gene: TRBV5-1
abundance: NA
CDR3aa: CASSGAWLLRQNYGYTF
CDR3nt: TGCGCCAGCAGCGGTGCTTGGCTACTCAGACAGAACTATGGCTACACCTTC

d_gene: NA
j_gene: TRBJ2-3
v_gene: TRBV5-4
abundance: few
CDR3aa: CASSFGLGIPPREDTQYF
CDR3nt: TGTGCCAGCAGCTTTGGTCTCGGAATCCCCCCCCGTGAGGATACGCAGTATTTT

d_gene: TRBD2
j_gene: TRBJ2-7
v_gene: TRBV12-3/TRBV12-4
abundance: NA
CDR3aa: CASSPSGGVGEQYF
CDR3nt: TGTGCCAGCAGCCCTAGTGGGGGGGTGGGGGAGCAGTACTTC

d_gene: TRBD2
j_gene: TRBJ2-1
v_gene: TRBV4-1
abundance: NA
CDR3aa: CASSQGAGAVDEQFF
CDR3nt: TGCGCCAGCAGCCAAGGAGCGGGGGCTGTCGATGAGCAGTTCTTC

d_gene: NA
j_gene: TRBJ1-4
v_gene: TRBV24-1
abundance: few
CDR3aa: CATSDYFGKLFF
CDR3nt: TGTGCCACCAGTGATTATTTCGGAAAACTGTTTTTT

d_gene: TRBD2
j_gene: TRBJ2-2
v_gene: TRBV12-3/TRBV12-4
abundance: few
CDR3aa: CASKVTSGPTGELFF
CDR3nt: TGTGCCAGCAAGGTGACTAGCGGCCCCACCGGGGAGCTGTTTTTT

d_gene: TRBD2
j_gene: TRBJ2-5
v_gene: TRBV5-1
abundance: NA
CDR3aa: CASKVGAGGAETQYF
CDR3nt: TGCGCCAGCAAGGTCGGCGCGGGGGGGGCGGAGACCCAGTACTTC

d_gene: NA
j_gene: TRBJ2-7
v_gene: TRBV28
abundance: NA
CDR3aa: CASSHSVILGYEQYF
CDR3nt: TGTGCCAGCAGCCACTCGGTAATCTTAGGGTACGAGCAGTACTTC

d_gene: NA
j_gene: TRBJ2-7
v_gene: TRBV5-6
abundance: NA
CDR3aa: CASSLASKSTYEQYF
CDR3nt: TGTGCCAGCAGCTTGGCGAGCAAATCCACCTACGAGCAGTACTTC